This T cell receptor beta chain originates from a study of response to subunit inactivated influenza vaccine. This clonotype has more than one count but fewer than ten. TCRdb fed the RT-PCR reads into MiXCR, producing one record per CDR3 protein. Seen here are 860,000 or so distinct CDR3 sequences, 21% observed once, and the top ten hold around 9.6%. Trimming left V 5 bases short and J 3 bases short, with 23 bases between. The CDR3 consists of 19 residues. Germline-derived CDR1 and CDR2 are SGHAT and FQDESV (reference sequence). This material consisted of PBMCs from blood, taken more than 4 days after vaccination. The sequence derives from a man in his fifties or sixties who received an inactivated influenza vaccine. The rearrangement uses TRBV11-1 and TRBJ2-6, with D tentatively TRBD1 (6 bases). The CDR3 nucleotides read TGTGCCAGCAGCCATCCAAAGACAGGAAGACTTGTTGGGGCCAACGTCCTGACTTTC. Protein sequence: CASSHPKTGRLVGANVLTF.